This entry lists 2 T cell receptor beta chains sequenced from one sample in a study of cytomegalovirus exposure and HLA in healthy donors. Use of 60 Vbeta and 13 Jbeta primers characterized the PCR. Produced via immunoSEQ multiplex PCR; TCRdb's table is partial and in-frame only. The sample lists some 140,000 clones, 65% to 80% occurring once. Sequences were obtained from PBMCs. Every receptor here comes from a male donor in good health and CMV-seropositive.

This chain connects TRBV7-9 to TRBJ2-2, with 7 bases matching TRBD2. CDR1 SEHNR and CDR2 FQNEAQ come from the germline V gene (reference sequence). The ends lost 5 bases at V and 3 bases at J; junction bases unmatched: 9. This CDR3 is 16 amino acids long. The CDR3 here is CASSHVPSGYTGELFF. The CDR3 nucleotides read TGTGCCAGCAGCCACGTGCCTAGCGGCTACACCGGGGAGCTGTTTTTT.

The gene calls are TRBV6-1 and TRBJ2-7; 8 bases fit TRBD1. With V trimmed by 4 bases and J by 4 bases, 9 bases remained unmatched. CDR1 is MNHNS and CDR2 is SASEGT in the germline V gene. The CDR3 has 15 amino acids. The CDR3 DNA sequence: TGTGCCAGCAGTGGCGGGACAGGTTTAGGGTACGAGCAGTACTTC. Protein product: CASSGGTGLGYEQYF.